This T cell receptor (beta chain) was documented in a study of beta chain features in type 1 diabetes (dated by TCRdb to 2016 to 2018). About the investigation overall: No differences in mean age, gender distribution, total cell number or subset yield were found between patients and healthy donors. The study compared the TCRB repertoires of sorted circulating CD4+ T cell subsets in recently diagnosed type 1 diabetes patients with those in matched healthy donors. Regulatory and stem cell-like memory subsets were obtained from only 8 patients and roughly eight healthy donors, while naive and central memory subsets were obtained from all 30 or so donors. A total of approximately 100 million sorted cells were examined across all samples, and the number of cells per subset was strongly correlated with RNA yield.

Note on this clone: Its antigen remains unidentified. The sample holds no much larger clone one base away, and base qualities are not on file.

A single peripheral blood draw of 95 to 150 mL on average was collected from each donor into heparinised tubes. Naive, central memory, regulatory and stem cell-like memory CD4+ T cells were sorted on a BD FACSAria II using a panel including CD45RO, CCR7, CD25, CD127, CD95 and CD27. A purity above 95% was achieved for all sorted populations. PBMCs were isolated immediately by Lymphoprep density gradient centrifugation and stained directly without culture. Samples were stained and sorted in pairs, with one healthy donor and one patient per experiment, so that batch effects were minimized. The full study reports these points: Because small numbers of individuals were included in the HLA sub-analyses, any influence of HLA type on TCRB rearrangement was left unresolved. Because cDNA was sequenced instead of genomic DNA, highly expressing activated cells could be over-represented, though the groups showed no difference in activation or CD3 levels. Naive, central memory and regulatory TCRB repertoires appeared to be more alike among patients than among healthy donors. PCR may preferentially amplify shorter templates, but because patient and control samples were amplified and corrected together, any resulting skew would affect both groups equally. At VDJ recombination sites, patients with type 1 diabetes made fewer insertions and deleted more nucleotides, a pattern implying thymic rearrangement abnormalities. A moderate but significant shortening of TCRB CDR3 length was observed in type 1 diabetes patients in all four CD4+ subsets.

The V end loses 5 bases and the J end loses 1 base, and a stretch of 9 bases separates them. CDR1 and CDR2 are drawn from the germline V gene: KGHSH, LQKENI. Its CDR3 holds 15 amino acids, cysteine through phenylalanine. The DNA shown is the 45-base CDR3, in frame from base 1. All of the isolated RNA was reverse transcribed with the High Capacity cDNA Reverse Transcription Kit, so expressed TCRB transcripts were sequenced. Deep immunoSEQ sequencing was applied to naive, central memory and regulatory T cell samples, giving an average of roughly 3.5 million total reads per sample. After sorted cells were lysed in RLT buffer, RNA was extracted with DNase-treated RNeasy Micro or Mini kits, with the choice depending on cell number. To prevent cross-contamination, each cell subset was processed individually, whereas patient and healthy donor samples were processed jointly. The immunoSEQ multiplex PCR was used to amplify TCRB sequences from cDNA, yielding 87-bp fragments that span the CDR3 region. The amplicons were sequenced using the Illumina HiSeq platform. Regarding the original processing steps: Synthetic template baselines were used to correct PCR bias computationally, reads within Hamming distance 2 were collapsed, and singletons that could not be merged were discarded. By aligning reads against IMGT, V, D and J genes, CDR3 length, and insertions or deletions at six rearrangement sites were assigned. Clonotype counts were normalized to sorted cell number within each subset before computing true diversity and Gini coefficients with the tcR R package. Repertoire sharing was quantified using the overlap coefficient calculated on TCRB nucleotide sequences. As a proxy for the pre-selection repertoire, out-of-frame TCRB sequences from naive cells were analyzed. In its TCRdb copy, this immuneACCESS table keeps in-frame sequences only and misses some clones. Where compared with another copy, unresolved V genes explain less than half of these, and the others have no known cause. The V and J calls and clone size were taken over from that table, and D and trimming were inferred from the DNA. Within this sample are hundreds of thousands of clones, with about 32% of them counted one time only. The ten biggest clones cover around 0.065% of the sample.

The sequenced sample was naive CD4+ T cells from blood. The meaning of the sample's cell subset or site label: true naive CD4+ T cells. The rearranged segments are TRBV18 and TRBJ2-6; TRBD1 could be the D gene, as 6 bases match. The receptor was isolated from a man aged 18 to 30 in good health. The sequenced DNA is TGTGCCAGCTCATCTGGACAGTCTGGGGCCAACGTCCTGACTTTC. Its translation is CASSSGQSGANVLTF.